The sequence of this TCR beta chain was determined in a study of blood T cell repertoires in COVID-19. Study members were between about 18 and 100 years old and lived in 20 to 30 US regions. Germline assignment: CDR1 SEHNR and CDR2 FQNEAQ (reference sequence). The CDR3 is made up of 13 amino acids. V was clipped by 6 bases and J by 6 bases, with 12 bases between them. In the study's own analysis: Estimation of nucleated cell counts was performed using reference gene primer amplification. Data came from immunoSEQ multiplex PCR; TCRdb stores just in-frame clones and leaves some out. The DNA gave D and trimming, while V, J and clone size come from that table. The table has about 200,000 clones, around 84% seen once.

The clonotype originates from a man aged 40-49 years who had recovered from COVID-19. Material for sequencing was PBMCs or T cells enriched from blood (not recorded which). The chain has TRBV7-9 and TRBJ2-1; D is possibly TRBD2 (5 bases). The DNA of the CDR3 is TGTGCCAGCAGAGCGGACGGGTCCAATGAGCAGTTCTTC. Translated, it gives CASRADGSNEQFF.